One and the same sample provided the 24 T cell receptor beta chains below, sequenced in a study of T cells in localized non-small cell lung cancer. Using immunoSEQ multiplex PCR, the repertoire was profiled, and TCRdb retains in-frame clones only, with some absent. The data show around 64,000 clones, with 81% seen just once and roughly 4.8% held by the top ten. The sample consisted of PBMCs, taken before any cancer treatment. The receptors come from a man between 35 and 75 years old with stage II lung adenocarcinoma.

The CDR3 DNA sequence: TGTGCCAGCAGCTTATGGGCTAGCGGGAGTATAGATACGCAGTATTTT. Translating it yields CASSLWASGSIDTQYF. The V and J genes are TRBV7-3 and TRBJ2-3; the match to TRBD2 covers 10 bases. In germline, CDR1 is SGHTA, CDR2 FQGTGA. There are 16 residues in the CDR3. The trim removed 2 bases at V and 5 bases at J, leaving 7 bases unmatched.

The chain recombines TRBV18 with TRBJ2-7, with 13 bases matching TRBD2. Losses at the gene ends were 1 base for V and 4 bases for J; bases not matched to a gene: 7. The CDR3 runs to 17 residues. Germline CDR1 KGHSH, CDR2 LQKENI. CDR3 in amino acids: CASSPRTSGSVFYEQYF. Here the CDR3 DNA reads TGTGCCAGCTCACCACGGACTAGCGGGAGTGTTTTTTACGAGCAGTACTTC.

V and J are TRBV7-2 and TRBJ2-7; tentatively, D is TRBD2 (6 bases). This CDR3 contains 14 residues. V was pared by 5 bases and J by 4 bases, with 15 bases between. Germline CDR1 SGHTA, CDR2 FQGNSA. The CDR3 region is CASSIGLGRYEQYF. CDR3 in DNA: TGTGCCAGCAGCATCGGACTGGGGAGGTACGAGCAGTACTTC.

The chain uses TRBV7-2 and TRBJ1-1; D not certain. The V gene lost 1 base and the J gene lost 7 bases, with 10 bases spanning the gap. The CDR3 is 13 amino acids. From germline, CDR1 is SGHTA and CDR2 FQGNSA. DNA of the CDR3: TGTGCCAGCAGCTTAGTGGCAGAAAGTGAAGCTTTCTTT. Its protein product is CASSLVAESEAFF.

The chain has TRBV7-2 and TRBJ2-4; 12 bases agree with TRBD2. The V gene end was trimmed by 5 bases and the J gene end by 6 bases; junction bases not matched to a gene: 11. The CDR3 consists of 17 residues. CDR1 and CDR2 (germline): SGHTA, FQGNSA. Here the CDR3 DNA reads TGTGCCAGCAGCCCACCCTCTAGCGGGAGGGGTGGAAACATTCAGTACTTC. This gives the protein CASSPPSSGRGGNIQYF.

The CDR3 DNA reads TGTGCCAGCAGCCGCGGCGTAAGCAGGGGACTTAGCAATCAGCCCCAGCATTTT. It specifies CASSRGVSRGLSNQPQHF. The V and J genes are TRBV7-2 and TRBJ1-5, with a possible D match to TRBD1 (6 bases). The CDR3 covers 18 residues. CDR1 and CDR2 (germline): SGHTA, FQGNSA. The V end lost 5 bases, the J end lost 0 bases, and 20 bases lay between the germline ends.

The CDR3 DNA follows: TGTGCCAGTAGTGGCACGGGCCCTGAAGCTTTCTTT. This sequence encodes CASSGTGPEAFF. The chain couples TRBV19 to TRBJ1-1, with D uncertain. The CDR3 consists of 12 residues. The germline gives CDR1 LNHDA, CDR2 SQIVND (reference sequence). The V gene lost 5 bases and the J gene lost 6 bases, with 10 bases spanning the gap. The full variable domain, its missing parts supplied by reference TRBV19 and TRBJ1-1, is DGGITQSPKYLFRKEGQNVTLSCEQNLNHDAMYWYRQDPGQGLRLIYYSQIVNDFQKGDIAEGYSVSREKKESFPLTVTSAQKNPTAFYLCASSGTGPEAFFGQGTRLTVV.

The chain couples TRBV5-4 to TRBJ1-2; 9 positions agree with TRBD1. V shed 0 bases, J shed 4 bases, and the junction held 1 base outside the gene matches. This CDR3 is 14 amino acids long. Germline V CDR1 and CDR2: SGHNT, YYREEE (reference sequence). CDR3 amino acids: CASSLVTGGYGYTF. The CDR3 nucleotides are TGTGCCAGCAGCTTGGTGACAGGGGGCTATGGCTACACCTTC. The full variable domain, in which reference TRBV5-4 and TRBJ1-2 provide the parts outside the CDR3, is ETGVTQSPTHLIKTRGQQVTLRCSSQSGHNTVSWYQQALGQGPQFIFQYYREEENGRGNFPPRFSGLQFPNYSSELNVNALELDDSALYLCASSLVTGGYGYTFGSGTRLTVV.

V usage is TRBV15 and J usage is TRBJ1-3; 9 nucleotides match TRBD1. Unmatched junction bases numbered 14, after V lost 8 bases and J lost 0 bases. The CDR3 loop spans 18 amino acids. From germline, CDR1 is LNHNV and CDR2 YYDKDF (reference sequence). The CDR3 region has the DNA TGTGCCACCCACCCGACCCATGGACAGGGGAGCTCTGGAAACACCATATATTTT. Amino acid sequence: CATHPTHGQGSSGNTIYF.

The chain uses TRBV29-1 and TRBJ2-7, with TRBD1 matching 7 bases. Per the germline V gene, CDR1 is SQVTM and CDR2 is ANQGSEA. CDR3 length: 14 amino acids. J gave up 2 bases and V 4 bases, and 8 bases lay outside the gene matches. Here the CDR3 reads CSVGVAGGPYEQYF. CDR3 nucleotides: TGCAGCGTTGGGGTGGCAGGGGGTCCCTACGAGCAGTACTTC.

In nucleotides, the CDR3 is TGTGCCAGCAGTTACATGAAAGGGATTGACACTTATGGCTACACCTTC. Amino acids: CASSYMKGIDTYGYTF. The genes are TRBV6-6 and TRBJ1-2; D is ambiguous. CDR1 is MNHNY, CDR2 SVGAGI, per germline (reference sequence). The CDR3 has 16 residues. V lost 2 bases, J lost 5 bases, and 18 bases lay in between.

This clone was recorded many times. J is TRBJ1-5 and V is TRBV6-1, with D possibly matching TRBD1 (5 bases). CDR1 MNHNS and CDR2 SASEGT come from the germline V gene. This CDR3 contains 14 residues. V lost 7 bases to trimming and J lost 0 bases, with 10 bases between them. The CDR3 region has the DNA TGTGCCAGCACCGGCGGGGCTAGCAATCAGCCCCAGCATTTT. It is translated as CASTGGASNQPQHF.

This clone came up a few times. The rearrangement links TRBV2 to TRBJ2-3; 7 nucleotides match TRBD2. Per the germline V gene, CDR1 is SNHLY and CDR2 is FYNNEI. J lost 3 bases, V lost 6 bases, and 3 bases had no gene match. The CDR3 has 13 amino acids. CDR3 sequence reads: CASRGGSTDTQYF. For the CDR3, the DNA is TGTGCCAGCAGAGGCGGGAGTACAGATACGCAGTATTTT. Looking up the rest from reference TRBV2 and TRBJ2-3 gives the full variable domain: EPEVTQTPSHQVTQMGQEVILRCVPISNHLYFYWYRQILGQKVEFLVSFYNNEISEKSEIFDDQFSVERPDGSNFTLKIRSTKLEDSAMYFCASRGGSTDTQYFGPGTRLTVL.

V gene TRBV5-1 combines with J gene TRBJ2-1; 9 nucleotides align to TRBD2. The CDR3 consists of 17 residues. Germline CDR1 and CDR2: SGHRS and YFSETQ. Trimming cost V 4 bases and J 4 bases; bases outside gene matches: 12. CDR3 residues: CASSPRSSGSIYNEQFF. As DNA, the CDR3 is TGCGCCAGCAGCCCCCGTAGTAGCGGGAGTATTTACAATGAGCAGTTCTTC.

The chain joins TRBV7-2 to TRBJ2-7; TRBD1 might be the D (5 bases). CDR1 is SGHTA and CDR2 is FQGNSA in the germline V gene. V lost 3 bases and J lost 5, with 11 bases in between. The CDR3 contains 13 residues. The CDR3 region has the DNA TGTGCCAGCAGCTTTCAACAGGAAAACGAGCAGTACTTC. It yields the protein CASSFQQENEQYF.

The V gene is TRBV6-1, the J gene TRBJ2-1; TRBD2 matches at 8 bases. Germline V gene sequence: CDR1 MNHNS, CDR2 SASEGT. The V and J ends lost 4 bases and 11 bases, in that order; junction bases with no gene match: 10. The CDR3 runs to 14 residues. The CDR3 DNA reads TGTGCCAGCAGTGGGGGGGTTAGCGGGACCCAGCAGTTCTTC. Protein: CASSGGVSGTQQFF.

The chain employs TRBV10-3 and TRBJ2-1; 10 positions match TRBD2. CDR1 ENHRY and CDR2 SYGVKD come from the germline V gene. Germline trimming cut 0 bases from V and 2 bases from J; bases unmatched to any gene: 4. The CDR3 has 17 amino acids. As DNA, the CDR3 is TGTGCCATCAGTGAGTCGAGCGGGAGGGCTGCCTACAATGAGCAGTTCTTC. It yields the protein CAISESSGRAAYNEQFF.

Concerning this clone: At one of its ends the junction is not consistent with the germline gene, which may arise from a read error. The rearrangement joins TRBV19 to TRBJ2-2, with TRBD1 identical over 9 bases. CDR3 length equals 15 residues. Germline V CDR1 and CDR2: LNHDA, SQIVND (reference sequence). The CDR3 DNA is TGTGCCAGTAGTCAGGGACAGGGAAACATCGGGGAGCTGTTTTTT. Amino acids: CASSQGQGNIGELFF.

V and J are TRBV5-8 and TRBJ2-1; TRBD1 aligns across 7 bases. CDR1 SGHTS and CDR2 YDEGEE come from the germline V gene. The CDR3 spans 15 residues. V dropped 2 bases and J dropped 6; count of bases not matched to a gene: 8. CDR3 residues: CASSLQGIRSNEQFF. DNA for the CDR3: TGTGCCAGCAGCTTACAGGGGATACGGAGCAATGAGCAGTTCTTC. Filled out from reference TRBV5-8 and TRBJ2-1, the complete variable domain reads EAGVTQSPTHLIKTRGQQATLRCSPISGHTSVYWYQQALGLGLQFLLWYDEGEERNRGNFPPRFSGRQFPNYSSELNVNALELEDSALYLCASSLQGIRSNEQFFGPGTRLTVL.

V and J are TRBV7-6 and TRBJ1-1; unclear D gene. CDR1 and CDR2 (germline): SGHVS, FNYEAQ. Trimming took 5 bases from V and 1 from J, leaving 8 bases between them. CDR3 length: 13 residues. Written as DNA, the CDR3 is TGTGCCAGCAGCCACAGCCAGAACACTGAAGCTTTCTTT. Residues: CASSHSQNTEAFF. The full variable domain, in which reference TRBV7-6 and TRBJ1-1 provide the parts outside the CDR3, is GAGVSQSPRYKVTKRGQDVALRCDPISGHVSLYWYRQALGQGPEFLTYFNYEAQQDKSGLPNDRFSAERPEGSISTLTIQRTEQRDSAMYRCASSHSQNTEAFFGQGTRLTVV.

This clone turned up a few times. This chain links TRBV11-3 with TRBJ2-3; 11 bases line up with TRBD2. The CDR3 runs to 18 residues. Germline V gene sequence: CDR1 SGHNT, CDR2 YENEEA. Losses at the gene ends were 5 bases for V and 4 bases for J; bases not matched to a gene: 14. In DNA form, the CDR3 reads TGTGCCAGCAGCCCCGGACTAGCGGGTTCTTTCGGCGCAGATACGCAGTATTTT. It encodes CASSPGLAGSFGADTQYF.

V and J are TRBV18 and TRBJ2-3; tentatively, D is TRBD1 or TRBD2 (5 bases each). The CDR3 is made up of 13 amino acids. Trimming left V 2 bases short and J 6 bases short, with 9 bases between. Germline V gives CDR1 KGHSH, CDR2 LQKENI. The CDR3 here is CASSPTGRDTQYF. The CDR3 DNA is TGTGCCAGCTCACCAACGGGGCGGGATACGCAGTATTTT.

This chain joins TRBV30 and TRBJ2-1; 13 nucleotides line up with TRBD2. The J segment lost 8 bases and the V segment lost 3 bases, leaving 13 bases of the junction unmatched. Germline V lookup: CDR1 GTSNPN, CDR2 SVGIG (reference sequence). This CDR3 comprises 17 residues. Here the CDR3 DNA reads TGTGCCTGGAGCGCCTCCTGGACTAGCGGGAGAGGGGATGAGCAGTTCTTC. Protein product: CAWSASWTSGRGDEQFF.

A few counts support this clone. This chain uses TRBV28 with TRBJ1-1; D is unclear. CDR3 length: 13 amino acids. Deletions cut 8 bases from V and 0 bases from J, with 10 bases between. Germline V gene sequence: CDR1 MDHEN, CDR2 SYDVKM. The CDR3 spells CASRRLVNTEAFF. In DNA form, the CDR3 reads TGTGCCAGCCGAAGACTGGTGAACACTGAAGCTTTCTTT.